This T cell receptor beta chain was captured in a study of blood T cell repertoires in COVID-19. Overall study: Donors in the United States, Italy and Spain gave samples during acute or convalescent COVID-19. Sources were T cells, B-cell-depleted T cells, or PBMCs; the material itself was cDNA or gDNA.

Germline values: CDR1 LNHDA, CDR2 SQIVND (reference sequence). The CDR3 is 16 amino acids. After removal of 5 bases from V and 2 bases from J, the junction contained 4 bases not matched to a gene. Original handling: By means of reference gene primer amplification, nucleated cell counts were estimated. Clones were read by immunoSEQ multiplex PCR, and TCRdb kept only the in-frame ones, dropping some. That table supplies the V and J calls and clone size; D and trimming were determined from the DNA. The sample lists approximately 90,000 clones, 75% to 90% seen once, with 25% to 40% in the top ten. The clonotype was recovered from a woman over 75 with active or convalescent COVID-19. The J gene is TRBJ2-3, the V gene TRBV19; the match to TRBD2 covers 13 bases. Sequencing was done on a sample of peripheral blood. The CDR3 sequence: CASSLGLAGVTDTQYF. In nucleotides, the CDR3 is TGTGCCAGTAGTCTCGGACTAGCGGGGGTCACAGATACGCAGTATTTT. Full variable domain (missing parts from reference TRBV19 and TRBJ2-3): DGGITQSPKYLFRKEGQNVTLSCEQNLNHDAMYWYRQDPGQGLRLIYYSQIVNDFQKGDIAEGYSVSREKKESFPLTVTSAQKNPTAFYLCASSLGLAGVTDTQYFGPGTRLTVL.